These 21 T cell receptor beta chains were sequenced from one sample in a study of blood T cells in healthy people across ages. Through a sample-barcoded 5' primer and a J-beta primer mix, a second PCR was run for roughly 6 to 11 cycles. Each CDR3 protein gets one entry after TCRdb re-called the 5' RACE reads with MiXCR. The profile shows some 1 million distinct CDR3 sequences, 35% to 50% of them singletons. The sequenced material came from blood. These TCRs come from a woman aged 55-70 years in good health.

CDR3 nucleotides: TGTGCCAGCAGTTTGAAGGATCCATCCTACAATGAGCAGTTCTTC. Encoded protein: CASSLKDPSYNEQFF. The rearrangement joins TRBV27 to TRBJ2-1, with D unclear. Germline loops: CDR1 MNHEY, CDR2 SMNVEV (reference sequence). V lost 3 bases, J lost 1 base, and 10 bases lay in between. The CDR3 is 15 amino acids.

With regard to this clonotype: Mismatch with germline at one junction end may stem from a read error. The V gene is TRBV20-1, the J gene TRBJ2-3, with D possibly being TRBD1 (6 bases). The germline V gene has CDR1 DFQATT and CDR2 SNEGSKA (reference sequence). This CDR3 is 14 amino acids long. CDR3 bases: TGCAGTGCCAGAGGGACAAGACGCACAGATACGCAGTATTTT. Protein: CSARGTRRTDTQYF.

This chain joins TRBV10-3 and TRBJ2-7; 7 nucleotides line up with TRBD2. Trimming cost V 6 bases and J 7 bases; bases outside gene matches: 15. The CDR3 spans 15 residues. CDR1 and CDR2 from the germline V gene are ENHRY and SYGVKD. CDR3 in amino acids: CAIRPSSGTYNEQYF. CDR3 coding DNA: TGTGCCATCAGGCCCTCTAGCGGAACCTACAATGAGCAGTACTTC.

This clonotype has a single count. V and J are TRBV6-6 and TRBJ2-4, with 10 nucleotides matching TRBD1. Per the germline V gene, CDR1 is MNHNY and CDR2 is SVGAGI (reference sequence). The V and J ends lost 7 bases and 15 bases, in that order; junction bases with no gene match: 15. This CDR3 spans 14 amino acids. The CDR3 here is CASNNRDRGSVRYF. The CDR3 nucleotides are TGTGCCAGCAACAACCGGGACAGGGGCTCGGTTCGGTACTTC.

The V call is TRBV30, the J call TRBJ2-7; D possibly corresponds to TRBD1 (6 bases). Germline-derived CDR1 and CDR2 are GTSNPN and SVGIG (reference sequence). V was pared by 6 bases and J by 1 base, with 16 bases between. CDR3 size: 14 residues. CDR3 amino acids: CACKQQGFSYEQYF. As DNA, the CDR3 is TGTGCCTGCAAACAACAGGGTTTTTCCTACGAGCAGTACTTC.

This clonotype has just a few counts. The rearrangement links TRBV27 to TRBJ2-7; TRBD1 is a possible D gene (5 bases). Per the germline V gene, CDR1 is MNHEY and CDR2 is SMNVEV (reference sequence). V lost 8 bases to trimming and J lost 6 bases, with 14 bases between them. This CDR3 has 12 residues. DNA for the CDR3: TGTGCCAGCCGCCGGCCCACAGGCGAGCAGTACTTC. Protein: CASRRPTGEQYF.

CDR3 amino acids: CAISVGQTYQETQYF. DNA for the CDR3: TGTGCCATCAGTGTGGGACAGACGTACCAAGAGACCCAGTACTTC. The chain uses TRBV10-3 and TRBJ2-5, with 7 bases aligning to TRBD1. V dropped 4 bases and J dropped 0; count of bases not matched to a gene: 5. CDR1 ENHRY and CDR2 SYGVKD come from the germline V gene. The CDR3 is 15 amino acids.

In its sample, this clonotype was seen a few times. V is TRBV29-1 and J is TRBJ2-4; 11 nucleotides line up with TRBD1. Germline V gives CDR1 SQVTM, CDR2 ANQGSEA. CDR3 length: 12 amino acids. The trim removed 6 bases at V and 9 bases at J, leaving 4 bases unmatched. DNA of the CDR3: TGCAGCGTGATCGGGACAGGGGGCATTCAGTACTTC. Its translation: CSVIGTGGIQYF.

V is TRBV5-6 and J is TRBJ2-3; maybe TRBD2 (6 bases). The CDR3 sequence is 16 residues long. Germline loops: CDR1 SGHDT, CDR2 YYEEEE. V was shortened by 5 bases and J by 0 bases, with 16 bases between the two germline ends. The CDR3 DNA sequence: TGTGCCAGCAGTTTTAGCGGATCCTATAGCACAGATACGCAGTATTTT. Translation: CASSFSGSYSTDTQYF.

CDR3 in amino acids: CASSSPSRGYNEQFF. The CDR3 nucleotides are TGTGCCAGCAGCTCACCTAGCCGGGGGTACAATGAGCAGTTCTTC. The rearrangement links TRBV13 to TRBJ2-1; D is possibly TRBD2 (6 bases). This CDR3 is built from 15 residues. Looked up from germline, CDR1 is PRHDT and CDR2 is FYEKMQ (reference sequence). Trimming took 4 bases from V and 4 from J, leaving 14 bases between them.

With regard to this clonotype: Mismatch with germline at one junction end may stem from a read error. V is TRBV13 and J is TRBJ2-7; a possible D gene is TRBD1 (6 bases). This CDR3 region has 13 residues. In germline, CDR1 is PRHDT, CDR2 FYEKMQ (reference sequence). The CDR3 sequence: CTSSFTGYYEQYF. For the CDR3, the DNA is TGTACCAGCAGCTTCACAGGGTACTACGAGCAGTACTTC.

The chain uses TRBV7-9 and TRBJ2-7, with TRBD1 as a possible D gene (6 bases). Germline-derived CDR1 and CDR2 are SEHNR and FQNEAQ (reference sequence). The CDR3 extends over 14 amino acids. V was trimmed by 5 bases and J by 3 bases, leaving 14 bases between them. The CDR3 DNA follows: TGTGCCAGCAGCCCAACACAGGGCCGCTACGAGCAGTACTTC. It codes for CASSPTQGRYEQYF.

The chain couples TRBV6-1 to TRBJ2-7, with a weak D call TRBD1 (6 bases). The ends were cut back, 5 bases at V and 0 bases at J, with 20 bases in the middle. The germline V gene encodes CDR1 MNHNS and CDR2 SASEGT. This CDR3 is 17 amino acids long. The CDR3, as DNA: TGTGCCAGCAGTCCACGGGGCAGGGGAGAGGGCTCCTACGAGCAGTACTTC. Protein: CASSPRGRGEGSYEQYF.

The chain joins TRBV20-1 to TRBJ2-7, with D hard to call. Trimming took off 4 bases at V and 0 bases at J, with 19 bases between the two ends. The CDR3 has 16 amino acids. The germline V gene has CDR1 DFQATT and CDR2 SNEGSKA (reference sequence). The CDR3 region is CSAIGSSVNNSYEQYF. Here the CDR3 DNA reads TGCAGTGCTATCGGGTCTAGTGTCAATAACTCCTACGAGCAGTACTTC.

In the case of this clonotype: An end of the junction differs from the germline gene, which may be a read error. This chain joins TRBV11-2 and TRBJ2-1, with 9 nucleotides matching TRBD1. The CDR3 loop spans 20 amino acids. Germline V gives CDR1 SGHAT, CDR2 FQNNGV. The CDR3 bases are TGTACCAGCAGCAAAGGGGCCGGGACAGGGAATATGGTGGTGCGCAATGAGCAGTTCTTC. It yields the protein CTSSKGAGTGNMVVRNEQFF.

A word on this clonotype: At one end, the junction sequence differs from germline, possibly due to a read error. The chain combines TRBV5-1 with TRBJ2-5; D remains ambiguous. CDR1 SGHRS and CDR2 YFSETQ come from the germline V gene. The CDR3 has 14 residues. The CDR3 DNA reads TGCGCCAGCGGCTTGGCCGGGCAGAAAGAGACCCAGTACTTC. Translation gives CASGLAGQKETQYF.

This rearrangement joins TRBV5-1 to TRBJ2-5, with D perhaps given as TRBD1 or TRBD2 (5 bases each). The J call may be mistaken, given a closer DNA end match to TRBJ2-7. There are 17 residues in the CDR3. Germline lookup yields CDR1 SGHRS and CDR2 YFSETQ. CDR3 protein: CASSLEVAASSGREQYF. The CDR3 bases are TGCGCCAGCAGCTTGGAAGTTGCGGCTAGCTCGGGACGCGAGCAGTACTTC.

About this clonotype: The junction and the germline gene differ at one end; a read error may be behind it. V usage is TRBV7-9 and J usage is TRBJ1-4; D is unclear. The CDR3 is 12 residues long. Germline assignment: CDR1 SEHNR and CDR2 FQNEAQ (reference sequence). The CDR3 sequence: CANSLNSEKLFF. DNA of the CDR3: TGTGCCAACAGCTTGAACAGTGAAAAACTGTTTTTT.

The chain couples TRBV12-3 or TRBV12-4 to TRBJ2-3; D not certain. The ends were cut back, 4 bases at V and 4 bases at J, with 12 bases in the middle. The CDR3 consists of 14 residues. The CDR3 DNA reads TGTGCCAGCAGTTCGGCCGGAAGGGCAGATACGCAGTATTTT. It encodes CASSSAGRADTQYF.

This clonotype occurred a few times. The chain carries TRBV10-3 and TRBJ2-3; D unresolved. Trimming shortened V by 3 bases and J by 5 bases, and 9 bases separated the two germline ends. There are 13 residues in the CDR3. Germline assignment: CDR1 ENHRY and CDR2 SYGVKD. CDR3 sequence: CAISDGFEDTQYF. For the CDR3, the DNA is TGTGCCATCAGTGACGGGTTCGAAGATACGCAGTATTTT.

The table lists this clonotype with a few counts. The gene calls are TRBV7-2 and TRBJ1-5; D not certain. Germline CDR1 is SGHTA and CDR2 is FQGNSA. Trimming left V 1 base short and J 6 bases short, with 13 bases between. The CDR3 totals 15 residues. The CDR3 spells CASSLVGGSGQPQHF. CDR3 nucleotides: TGTGCCAGCAGCTTAGTGGGTGGCAGTGGTCAGCCCCAGCATTTT.